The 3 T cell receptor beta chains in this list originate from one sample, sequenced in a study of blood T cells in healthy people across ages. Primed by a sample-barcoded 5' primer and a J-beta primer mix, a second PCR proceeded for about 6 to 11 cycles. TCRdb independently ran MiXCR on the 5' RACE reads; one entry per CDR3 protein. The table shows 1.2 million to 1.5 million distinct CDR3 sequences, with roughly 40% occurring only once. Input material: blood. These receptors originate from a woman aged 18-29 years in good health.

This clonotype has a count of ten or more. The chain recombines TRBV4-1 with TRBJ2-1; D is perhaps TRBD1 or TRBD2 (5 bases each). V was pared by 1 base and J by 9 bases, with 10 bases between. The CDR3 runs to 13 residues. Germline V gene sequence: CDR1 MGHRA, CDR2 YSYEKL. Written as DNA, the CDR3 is TGCGCCAGCAGCCAAGGGGTTGGGGGTGAGCAGTTCTTC. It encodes CASSQGVGGEQFF.

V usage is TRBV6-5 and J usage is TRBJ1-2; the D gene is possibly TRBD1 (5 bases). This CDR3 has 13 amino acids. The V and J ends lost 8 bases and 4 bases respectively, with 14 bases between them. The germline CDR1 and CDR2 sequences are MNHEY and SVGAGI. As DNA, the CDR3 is TGTGCCAGCCAGAGTTGGGGCCCCTATGGCTACACCTTC. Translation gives CASQSWGPYGYTF.

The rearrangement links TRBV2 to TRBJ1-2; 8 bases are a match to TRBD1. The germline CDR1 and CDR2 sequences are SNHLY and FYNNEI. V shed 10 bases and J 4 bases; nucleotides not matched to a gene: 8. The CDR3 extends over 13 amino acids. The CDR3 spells CATKTGVSYGYTF. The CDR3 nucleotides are TGTGCCACCAAGACAGGGGTCAGCTATGGCTACACCTTC.